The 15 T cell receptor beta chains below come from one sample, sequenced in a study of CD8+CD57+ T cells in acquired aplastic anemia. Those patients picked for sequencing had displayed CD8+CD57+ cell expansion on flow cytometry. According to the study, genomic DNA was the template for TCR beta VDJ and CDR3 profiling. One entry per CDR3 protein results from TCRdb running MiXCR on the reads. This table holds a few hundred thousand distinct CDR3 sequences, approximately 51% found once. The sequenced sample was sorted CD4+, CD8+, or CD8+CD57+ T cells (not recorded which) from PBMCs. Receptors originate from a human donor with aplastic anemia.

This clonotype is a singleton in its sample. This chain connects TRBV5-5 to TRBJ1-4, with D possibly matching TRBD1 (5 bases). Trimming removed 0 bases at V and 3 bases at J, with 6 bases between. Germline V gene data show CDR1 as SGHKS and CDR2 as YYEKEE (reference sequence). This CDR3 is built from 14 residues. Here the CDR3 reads CASSLVGANEKLFF. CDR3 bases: TGTGCCAGCAGCTTGGTGGGGGCTAATGAAAAACTGTTTTTT. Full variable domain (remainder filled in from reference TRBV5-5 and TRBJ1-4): DAGVTQSPTHLIKTRGQQVTLRCSPISGHKSVSWYQQVLGQGPQFIFQYYEKEERGRGNFPDRFSARQFPNYSSELNVNALLLGDSALYLCASSLVGANEKLFFGSGTQLSVL.

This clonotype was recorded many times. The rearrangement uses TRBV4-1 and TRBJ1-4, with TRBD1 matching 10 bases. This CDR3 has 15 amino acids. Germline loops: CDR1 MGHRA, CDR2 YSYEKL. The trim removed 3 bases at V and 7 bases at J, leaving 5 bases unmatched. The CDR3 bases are TGCGCCAGCAGCCATCGGGACAGGGGAACTGAAAAACTGTTTTTT. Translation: CASSHRDRGTEKLFF.

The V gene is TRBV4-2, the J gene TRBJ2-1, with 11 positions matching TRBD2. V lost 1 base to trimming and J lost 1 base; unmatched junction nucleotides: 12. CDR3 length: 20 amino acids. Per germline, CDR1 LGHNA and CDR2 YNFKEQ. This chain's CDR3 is CASSQARLAGGQVSYNEQFF. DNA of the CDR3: TGTGCCAGCAGCCAAGCCCGGCTAGCGGGGGGCCAGGTTTCCTACAATGAGCAGTTCTTC.

CDR3 bases: TGTGCCATCAGTGAGACCCGCACCCAGAACACCGGGGAGCTGTTTTTT. Translation gives CAISETRTQNTGELFF. The chain recombines TRBV10-3 with TRBJ2-2; no clear D gene. V lost 2 bases, J lost 1 base, and 11 bases lay in between. The CDR3 is 16 residues long. Germline V lookup: CDR1 ENHRY, CDR2 SYGVKD.

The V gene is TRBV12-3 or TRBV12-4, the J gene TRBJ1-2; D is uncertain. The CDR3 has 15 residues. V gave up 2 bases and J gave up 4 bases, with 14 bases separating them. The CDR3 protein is CASSLPRGLVYGYTF. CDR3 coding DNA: TGTGCCAGCAGTTTACCCCGGGGTCTAGTCTATGGCTACACCTTC.

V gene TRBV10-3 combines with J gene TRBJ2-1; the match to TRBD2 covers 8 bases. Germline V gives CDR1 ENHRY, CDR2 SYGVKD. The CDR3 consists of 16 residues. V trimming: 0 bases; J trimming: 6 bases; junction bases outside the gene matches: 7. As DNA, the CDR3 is TGTGCCATCAGTGAGTCCTCGGGGGGGCTTGGCAATGAGCAGTTCTTC. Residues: CAISESSGGLGNEQFF.

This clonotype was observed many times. CDR3 amino acids: CASSEVTGYYQPQHF. The DNA of the CDR3 is TGTGCCAGCAGTGAAGTGACAGGGTACTATCAGCCCCAGCATTTT. The V gene is TRBV6-1, the J gene TRBJ1-5; 7 positions match TRBD1. CDR1 is MNHNS, CDR2 SASEGT, per germline. This CDR3 is built from 15 residues. Trimming at V came to 1 base and at J to 5 bases, leaving 5 bases not matched to a gene.

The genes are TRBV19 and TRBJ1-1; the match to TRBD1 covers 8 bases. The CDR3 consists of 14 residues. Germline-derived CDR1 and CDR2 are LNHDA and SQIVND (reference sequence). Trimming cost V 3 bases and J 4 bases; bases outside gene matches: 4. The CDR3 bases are TGTGCCAGTAGTATTCTCAGGGGGCCCACTGAAGCTTTCTTT. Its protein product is CASSILRGPTEAFF. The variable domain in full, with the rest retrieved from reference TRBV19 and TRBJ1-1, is DGGITQSPKYLFRKEGQNVTLSCEQNLNHDAMYWYRQDPGQGLRLIYYSQIVNDFQKGDIAEGYSVSREKKESFPLTVTSAQKNPTAFYLCASSILRGPTEAFFGQGTRLTVV.

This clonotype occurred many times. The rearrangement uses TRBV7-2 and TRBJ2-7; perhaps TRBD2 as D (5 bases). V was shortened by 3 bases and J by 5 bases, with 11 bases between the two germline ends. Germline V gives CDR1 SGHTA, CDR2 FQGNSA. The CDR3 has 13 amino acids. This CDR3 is CASSFRGEHEQYF. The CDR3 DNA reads TGTGCCAGCAGCTTTCGGGGAGAGCACGAGCAGTACTTC.

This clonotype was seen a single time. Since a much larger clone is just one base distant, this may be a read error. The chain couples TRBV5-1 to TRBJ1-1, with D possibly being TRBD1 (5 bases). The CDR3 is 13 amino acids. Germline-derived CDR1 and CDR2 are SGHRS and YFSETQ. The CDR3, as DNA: TGCGCCAGCAGACCGAGACAGAACACTGGAGCTTTCTTT. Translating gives CASRPRQNTGAFF.

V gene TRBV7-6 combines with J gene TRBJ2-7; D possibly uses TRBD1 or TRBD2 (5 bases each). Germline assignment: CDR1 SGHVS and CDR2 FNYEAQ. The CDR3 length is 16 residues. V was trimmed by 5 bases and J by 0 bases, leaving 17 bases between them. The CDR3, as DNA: TGTGCCAGCAGCGGATACTCGCATGGGGGCTCCTACGAGCAGTACTTC. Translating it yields CASSGYSHGGSYEQYF.

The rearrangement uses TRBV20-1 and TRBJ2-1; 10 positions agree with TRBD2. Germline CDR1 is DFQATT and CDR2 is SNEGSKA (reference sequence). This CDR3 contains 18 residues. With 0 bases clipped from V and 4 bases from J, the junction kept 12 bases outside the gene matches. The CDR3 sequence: CSARETAEIAGGYNEQFF. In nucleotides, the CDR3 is TGCAGTGCTAGAGAAACCGCGGAAATAGCGGGGGGTTACAATGAGCAGTTCTTC.

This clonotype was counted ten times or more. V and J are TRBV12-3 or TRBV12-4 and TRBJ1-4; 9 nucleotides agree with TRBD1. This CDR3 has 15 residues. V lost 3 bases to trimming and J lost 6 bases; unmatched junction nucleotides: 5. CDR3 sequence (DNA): TGTGCCAGCAGTTTGGGGGACAGGGATTATGAAAAACTGTTTTTT. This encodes CASSLGDRDYEKLFF.

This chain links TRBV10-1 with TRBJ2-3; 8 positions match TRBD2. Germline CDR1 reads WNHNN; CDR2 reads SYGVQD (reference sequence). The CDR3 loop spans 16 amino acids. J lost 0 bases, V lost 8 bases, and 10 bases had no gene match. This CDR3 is CASGMTSAGSTDTQYF. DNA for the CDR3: TGCGCCAGCGGGATGACTAGCGCGGGGAGCACAGATACGCAGTATTTT.

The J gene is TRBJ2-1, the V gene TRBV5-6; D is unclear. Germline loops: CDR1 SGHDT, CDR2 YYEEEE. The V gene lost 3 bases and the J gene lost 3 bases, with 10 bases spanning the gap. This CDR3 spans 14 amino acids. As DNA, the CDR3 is TGTGCCAGCAGCTCCCCCCAATTCTACAATGAGCAGTTCTTC. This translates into CASSSPQFYNEQFF.